This T cell receptor (beta chain) is drawn from a study of blood T cell repertoires in COVID-19. Study as a whole: There were acute and convalescent COVID-19 samples, and they came from the United States, Italy and Spain. T cells, B-cell-depleted T cells, or PBMCs supplied cDNA or gDNA.

The CDR3 is 13 amino acids. V gave up 5 bases and J gave up 6 bases; unmatched junction bases: 2. Germline assignment: CDR1 SGHDT and CDR2 YYEEEE. Per the original data handling: Nucleated cell counts were estimated from reference gene primer amplification. Some clones are missing from TCRdb's copy, which holds only in-frame ones; the method was immunoSEQ multiplex PCR. Clone size and the V and J calls come from that table; the DNA yielded D and trimming. The sample lists some 460,000 clones; roughly 91% were seen once. This clone was recorded a few times. The source is a woman aged 25 to 39 with acute or convalescent COVID-19. The V call is TRBV5-6, the J call TRBJ2-1, with 10 nucleotides matching TRBD1. Sequencing was carried out using peripheral blood. The CDR3 nucleotides read TGTGCCAGCAGTTGGACAGGGGGCAATGAGCAGTTCTTC. It translates to CASSWTGGNEQFF. The whole variable domain, filled in from reference TRBV5-6 and TRBJ2-1, reads DAGVTQSPTHLIKTRGQQVTLRCSPKSGHDTVSWYQQALGQGPQFIFQYYEEEERQRGNFPDRFSGHQFPNYSSELNVNALLLGDSALYLCASSWTGGNEQFFGPGTRLTVL.